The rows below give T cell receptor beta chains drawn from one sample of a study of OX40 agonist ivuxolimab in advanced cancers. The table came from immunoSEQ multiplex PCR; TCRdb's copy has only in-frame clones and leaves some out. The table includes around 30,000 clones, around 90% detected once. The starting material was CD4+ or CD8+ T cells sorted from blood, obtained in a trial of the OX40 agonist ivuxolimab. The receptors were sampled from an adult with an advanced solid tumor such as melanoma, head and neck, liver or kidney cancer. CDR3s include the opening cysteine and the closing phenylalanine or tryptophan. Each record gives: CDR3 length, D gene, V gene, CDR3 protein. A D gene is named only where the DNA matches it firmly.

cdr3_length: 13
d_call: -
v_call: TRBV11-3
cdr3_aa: CASARNSNTEAFF

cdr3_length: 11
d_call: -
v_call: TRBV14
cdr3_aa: CASSPTDTQYF

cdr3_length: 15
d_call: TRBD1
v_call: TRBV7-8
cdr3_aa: CASSNRDRGDSPLHF

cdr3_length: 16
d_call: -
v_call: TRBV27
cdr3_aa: CASRDGTGWPINTQYF

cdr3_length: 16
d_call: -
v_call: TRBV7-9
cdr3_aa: CASSSRPQGTRNTIYF

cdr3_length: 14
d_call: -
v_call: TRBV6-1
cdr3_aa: CASTARVKSYEQYF

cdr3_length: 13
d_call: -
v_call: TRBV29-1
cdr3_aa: CSVEWDGLNEQFF

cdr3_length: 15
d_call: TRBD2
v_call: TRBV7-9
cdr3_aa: CASSLGLAGTDTQYF

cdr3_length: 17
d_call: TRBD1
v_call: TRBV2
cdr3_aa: CASSPGQGKVGGEKLFF

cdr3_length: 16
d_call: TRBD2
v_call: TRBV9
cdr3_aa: CASSVGLAGWQETQYF

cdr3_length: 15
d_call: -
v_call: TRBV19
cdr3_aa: CASSMQDSLAYEQYF

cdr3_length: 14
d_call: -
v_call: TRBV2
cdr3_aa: CASGRELQGTEAFF

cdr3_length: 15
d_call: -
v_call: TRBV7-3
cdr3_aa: CASSLTATSTDTQYF

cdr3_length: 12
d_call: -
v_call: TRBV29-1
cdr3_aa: CSVEVRQETQYF

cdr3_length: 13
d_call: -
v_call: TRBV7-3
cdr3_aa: CASSALGGAEQFF

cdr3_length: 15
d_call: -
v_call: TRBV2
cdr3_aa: CASGVRGGTGNTIYF